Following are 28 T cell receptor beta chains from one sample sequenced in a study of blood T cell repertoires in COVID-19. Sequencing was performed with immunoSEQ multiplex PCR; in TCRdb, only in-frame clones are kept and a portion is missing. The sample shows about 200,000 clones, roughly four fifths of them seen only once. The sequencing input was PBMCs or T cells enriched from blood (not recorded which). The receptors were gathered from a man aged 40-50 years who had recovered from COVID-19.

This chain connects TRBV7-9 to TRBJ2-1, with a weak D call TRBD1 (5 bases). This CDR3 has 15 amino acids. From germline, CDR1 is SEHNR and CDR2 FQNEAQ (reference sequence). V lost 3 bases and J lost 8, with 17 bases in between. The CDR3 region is CASSFGAGRWDEQFF. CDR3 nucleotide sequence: TGTGCCAGCAGCTTCGGTGCAGGGCGGTGGGATGAGCAGTTCTTC. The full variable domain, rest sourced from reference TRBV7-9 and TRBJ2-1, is DTGVSQNPRHKITKRGQNVTFRCDPISEHNRLYWYRQTLGQGPEFLTYFQNEAQLEKSRLLSDRFSAERPKGSFSTLEIQRTEQGDSAMYLCASSFGAGRWDEQFFGPGTRLTVL.

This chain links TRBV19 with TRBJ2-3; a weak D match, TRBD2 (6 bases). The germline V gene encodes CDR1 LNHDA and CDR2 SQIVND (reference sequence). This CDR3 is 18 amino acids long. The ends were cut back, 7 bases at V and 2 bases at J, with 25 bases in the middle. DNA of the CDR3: TGTGCCAGTACCCTACTCACTGCGCGGGACCATTACACAGATACGCAGTATTTT. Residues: CASTLLTARDHYTDTQYF.

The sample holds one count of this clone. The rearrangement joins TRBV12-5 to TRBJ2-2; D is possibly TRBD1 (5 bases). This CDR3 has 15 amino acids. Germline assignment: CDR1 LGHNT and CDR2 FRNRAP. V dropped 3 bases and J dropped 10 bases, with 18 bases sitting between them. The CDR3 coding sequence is TGTGCTAGTGGTTTATTACAAACAGGTATAATGGAGCTGTTTTTT. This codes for CASGLLQTGIMELFF.

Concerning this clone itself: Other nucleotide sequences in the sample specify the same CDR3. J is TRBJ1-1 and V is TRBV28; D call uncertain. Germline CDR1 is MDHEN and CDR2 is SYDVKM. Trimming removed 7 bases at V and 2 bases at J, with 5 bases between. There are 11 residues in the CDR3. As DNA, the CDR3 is TGTGCCAGCACCCTCAACACTGAAGCTTTCTTT. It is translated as CASTLNTEAFF.

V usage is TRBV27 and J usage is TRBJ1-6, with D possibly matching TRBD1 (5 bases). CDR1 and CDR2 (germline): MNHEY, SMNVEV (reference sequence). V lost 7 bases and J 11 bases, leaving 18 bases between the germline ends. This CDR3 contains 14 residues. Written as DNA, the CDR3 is TGTGCCAGCAAACGTTCTGACAGCTATACACCCCTCCACTTT. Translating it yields CASKRSDSYTPLHF.

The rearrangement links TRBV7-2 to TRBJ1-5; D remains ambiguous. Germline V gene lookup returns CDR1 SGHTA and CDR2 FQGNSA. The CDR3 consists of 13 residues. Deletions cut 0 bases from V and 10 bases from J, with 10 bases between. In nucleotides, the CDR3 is TGTGCCAGCAGCTTAGCGCCCTTGAGCCCCCAGCATTTT. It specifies CASSLAPLSPQHF.

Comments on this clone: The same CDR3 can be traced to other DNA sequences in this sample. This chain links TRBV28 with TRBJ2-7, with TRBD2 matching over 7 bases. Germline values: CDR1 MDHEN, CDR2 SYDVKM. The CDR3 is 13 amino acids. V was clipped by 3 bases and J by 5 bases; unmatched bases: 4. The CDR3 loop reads CASSFRLADEQYF. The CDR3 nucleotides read TGTGCCAGCAGTTTCCGACTAGCAGACGAGCAGTACTTC.

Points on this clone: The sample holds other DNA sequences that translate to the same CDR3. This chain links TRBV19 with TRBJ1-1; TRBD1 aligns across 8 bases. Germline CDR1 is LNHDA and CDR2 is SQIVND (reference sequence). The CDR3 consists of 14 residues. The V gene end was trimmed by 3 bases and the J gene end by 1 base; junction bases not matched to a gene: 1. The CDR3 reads CASSIGTGNTEAFF. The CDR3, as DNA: TGTGCCAGTAGTATCGGGACAGGGAACACTGAAGCTTTCTTT.

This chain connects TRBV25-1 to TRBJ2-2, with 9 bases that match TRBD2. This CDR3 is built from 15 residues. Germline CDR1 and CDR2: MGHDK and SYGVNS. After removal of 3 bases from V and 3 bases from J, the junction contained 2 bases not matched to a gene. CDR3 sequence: CASSDSGRYTGELFF. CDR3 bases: TGTGCCAGCAGTGATAGCGGGAGATACACCGGGGAGCTGTTTTTT.

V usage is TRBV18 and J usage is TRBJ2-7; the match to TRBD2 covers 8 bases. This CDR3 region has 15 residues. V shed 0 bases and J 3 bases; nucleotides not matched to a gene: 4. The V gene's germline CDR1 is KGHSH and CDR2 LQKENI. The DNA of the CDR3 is TGTGCCAGCTCACCACCACAGACTAGCGTCTACGAGCAGTACTTC. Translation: CASSPPQTSVYEQYF.

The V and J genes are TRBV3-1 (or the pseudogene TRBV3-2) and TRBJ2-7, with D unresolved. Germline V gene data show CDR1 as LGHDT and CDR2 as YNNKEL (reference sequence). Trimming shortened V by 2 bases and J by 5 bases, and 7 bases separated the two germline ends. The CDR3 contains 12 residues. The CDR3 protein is CASSQSPDEQYF. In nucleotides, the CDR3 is TGTGCCAGCAGCCAATCTCCGGACGAGCAGTACTTC.

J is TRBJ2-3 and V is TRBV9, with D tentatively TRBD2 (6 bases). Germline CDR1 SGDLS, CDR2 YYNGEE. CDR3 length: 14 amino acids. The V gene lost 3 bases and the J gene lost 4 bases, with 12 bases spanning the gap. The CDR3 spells CASSAEGRADTQYF. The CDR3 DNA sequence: TGTGCCAGCAGCGCGGAGGGCCGGGCAGATACGCAGTATTTT.

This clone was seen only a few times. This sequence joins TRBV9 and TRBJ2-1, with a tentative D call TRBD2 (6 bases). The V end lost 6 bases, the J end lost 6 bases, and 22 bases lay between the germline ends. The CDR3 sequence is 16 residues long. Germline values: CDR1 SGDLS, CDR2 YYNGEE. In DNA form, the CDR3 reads TGTGCCAGCACCGCGAGGGTGGCTAGCGAGGGCAATGAGCAGTTCTTC. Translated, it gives CASTARVASEGNEQFF. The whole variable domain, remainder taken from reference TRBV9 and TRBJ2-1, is DSGVTQTPKHLITATGQRVTLRCSPRSGDLSVYWYQQSLDQGLQFLIQYYNGEERAKGNILERFSAQQFPDLHSELNLSSLELGDSALYFCASTARVASEGNEQFFGPGTRLTVL.

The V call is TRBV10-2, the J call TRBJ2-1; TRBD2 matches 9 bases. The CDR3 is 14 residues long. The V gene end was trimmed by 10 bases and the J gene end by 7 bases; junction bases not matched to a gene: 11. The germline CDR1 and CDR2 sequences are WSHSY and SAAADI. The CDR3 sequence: CATITSGSLNEQFF. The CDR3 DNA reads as TGCGCCACCATAACTAGCGGGTCCTTAAATGAGCAGTTCTTC.

Written as DNA, the CDR3 is TGCGCCAGCAGCTCCCCGGGACTAGCGGACGGTGAGCAGTTCTTC. Its protein product is CASSSPGLADGEQFF. The J gene is TRBJ2-1, the V gene TRBV5-1; 11 bases align to TRBD2. Trimming cost V 3 bases and J 9 bases; bases outside gene matches: 8. This CDR3 has 15 residues. Germline values: CDR1 SGHRS, CDR2 YFSETQ.

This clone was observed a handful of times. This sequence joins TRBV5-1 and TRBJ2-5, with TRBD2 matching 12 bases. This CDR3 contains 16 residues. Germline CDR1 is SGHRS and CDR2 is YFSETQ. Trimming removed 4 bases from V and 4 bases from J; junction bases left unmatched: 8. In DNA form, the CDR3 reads TGCGCCAGCAGCGATAGCCTAGCGGGGGGGCTAGAGACCCAGTACTTC. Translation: CASSDSLAGGLETQYF.

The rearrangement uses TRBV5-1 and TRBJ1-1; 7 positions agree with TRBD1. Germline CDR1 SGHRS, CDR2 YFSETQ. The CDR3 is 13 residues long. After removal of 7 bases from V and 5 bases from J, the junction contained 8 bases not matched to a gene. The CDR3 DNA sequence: TGCGCCAGCCGGACAGGTCAAGGAACTGAAGCTTTCTTT. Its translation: CASRTGQGTEAFF.

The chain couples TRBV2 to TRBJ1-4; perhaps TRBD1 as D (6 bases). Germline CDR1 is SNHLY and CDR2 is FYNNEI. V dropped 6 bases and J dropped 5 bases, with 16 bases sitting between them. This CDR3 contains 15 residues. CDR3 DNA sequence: TGTGCCAGCAGACGACTTGGACAGTTAAATGAAAAACTGTTTTTT. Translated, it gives CASRRLGQLNEKLFF.

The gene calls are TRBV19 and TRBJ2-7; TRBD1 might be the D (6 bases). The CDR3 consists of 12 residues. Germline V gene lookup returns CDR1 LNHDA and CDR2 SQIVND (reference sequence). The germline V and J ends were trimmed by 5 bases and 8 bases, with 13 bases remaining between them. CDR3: CASSADRLQQYF. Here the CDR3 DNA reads TGTGCCAGTAGTGCCGACAGGCTTCAGCAGTACTTC.

CDR3 in amino acids: CATSPTGGRGQPQHF. CDR3 DNA sequence: TGTGCCACCTCTCCCACAGGGGGGAGGGGCCAGCCCCAGCATTTT. J is TRBJ1-5 and V is TRBV10-3, with 8 bases lining up with TRBD1. The V segment lost 10 bases and the J segment 7 bases; nucleotides outside the gene matches: 15. This CDR3 comprises 15 residues. Germline V lookup: CDR1 ENHRY, CDR2 SYGVKD.

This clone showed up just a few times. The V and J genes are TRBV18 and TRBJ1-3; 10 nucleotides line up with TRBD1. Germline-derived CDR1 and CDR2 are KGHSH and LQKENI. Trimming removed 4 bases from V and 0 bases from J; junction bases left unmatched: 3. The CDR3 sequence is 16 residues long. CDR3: CASSRGTGVSGNTIYF. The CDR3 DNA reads TGTGCCAGCTCACGAGGGACAGGGGTCTCTGGAAACACCATATATTTT.

The CDR3 coding sequence is TGTGCCAGCAGTTCTAGGTTTCCGTACGAGCAGTACTTC. Translated, it gives CASSSRFPYEQYF. V gene TRBV27 combines with J gene TRBJ2-7; D gene ambiguous. The CDR3 is 13 amino acids. Trimming stripped 4 bases from V and 4 bases from J, with 11 bases between. CDR1 is MNHEY and CDR2 is SMNVEV in the germline V gene (reference sequence).

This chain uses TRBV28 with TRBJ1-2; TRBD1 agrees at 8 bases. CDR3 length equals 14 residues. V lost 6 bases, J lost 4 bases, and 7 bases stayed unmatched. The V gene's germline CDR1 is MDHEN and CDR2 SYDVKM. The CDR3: CASRRTGLSYGYTF. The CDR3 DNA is TGTGCCAGCAGGCGGACAGGGCTAAGCTATGGCTACACCTTC.

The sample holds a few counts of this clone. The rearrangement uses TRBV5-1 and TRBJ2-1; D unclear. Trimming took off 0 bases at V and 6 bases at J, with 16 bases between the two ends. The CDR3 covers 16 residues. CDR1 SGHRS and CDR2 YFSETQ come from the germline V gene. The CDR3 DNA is TGCGCCAGCAGCTTGGAAACAGCACCCAGCCTCAATGAGCAGTTCTTC. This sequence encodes CASSLETAPSLNEQFF.

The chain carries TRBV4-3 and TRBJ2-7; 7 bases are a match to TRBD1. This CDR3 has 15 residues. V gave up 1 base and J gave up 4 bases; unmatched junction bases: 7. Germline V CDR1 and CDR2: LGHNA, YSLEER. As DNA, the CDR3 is TGCGCCAGCAGCCAAGCTGAAGGGGGCCAGTACGAGCAGTACTTC. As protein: CASSQAEGGQYEQYF.

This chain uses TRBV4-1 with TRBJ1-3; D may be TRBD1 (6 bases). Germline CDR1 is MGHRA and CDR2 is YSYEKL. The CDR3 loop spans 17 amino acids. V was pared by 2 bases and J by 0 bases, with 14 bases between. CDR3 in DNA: TGCGCCAGCAGCCAATCCCCTACAGGGAGCTCTGGAAACACCATATATTTT. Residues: CASSQSPTGSSGNTIYF.

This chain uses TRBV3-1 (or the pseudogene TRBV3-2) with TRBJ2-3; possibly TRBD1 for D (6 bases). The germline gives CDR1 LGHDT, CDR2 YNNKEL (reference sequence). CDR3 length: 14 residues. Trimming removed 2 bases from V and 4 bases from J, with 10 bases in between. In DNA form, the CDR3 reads TGTGCCAGCAGCCAACTGGGGGCGGCAGATACGCAGTATTTT. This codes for CASSQLGAADTQYF.

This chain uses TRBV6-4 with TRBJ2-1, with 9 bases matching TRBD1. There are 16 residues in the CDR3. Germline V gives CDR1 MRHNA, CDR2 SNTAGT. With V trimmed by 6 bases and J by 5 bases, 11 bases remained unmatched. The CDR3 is CASRHPRDRVNNEQFF. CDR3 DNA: TGTGCCAGCAGACACCCCCGGGACAGGGTTAACAATGAGCAGTTCTTC.